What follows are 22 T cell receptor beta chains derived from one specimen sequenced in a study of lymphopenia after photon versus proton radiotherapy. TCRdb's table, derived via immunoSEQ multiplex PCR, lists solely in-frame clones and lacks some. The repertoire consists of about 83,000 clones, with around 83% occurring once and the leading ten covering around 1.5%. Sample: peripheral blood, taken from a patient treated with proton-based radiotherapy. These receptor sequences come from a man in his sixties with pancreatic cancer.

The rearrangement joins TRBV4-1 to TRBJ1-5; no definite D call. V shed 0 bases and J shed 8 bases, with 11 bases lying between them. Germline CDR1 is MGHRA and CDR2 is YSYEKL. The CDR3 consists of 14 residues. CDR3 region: CASSQDMVGEPQHF. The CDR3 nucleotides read TGCGCCAGCAGCCAAGATATGGTCGGGGAGCCCCAGCATTTT.

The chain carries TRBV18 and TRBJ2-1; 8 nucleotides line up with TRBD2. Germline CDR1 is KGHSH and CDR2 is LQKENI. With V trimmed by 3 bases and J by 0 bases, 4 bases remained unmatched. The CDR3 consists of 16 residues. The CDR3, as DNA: TGTGCCAGCTCACCTCTTGGGACTAGCTCCTACAATGAGCAGTTCTTC. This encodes CASSPLGTSSYNEQFF.

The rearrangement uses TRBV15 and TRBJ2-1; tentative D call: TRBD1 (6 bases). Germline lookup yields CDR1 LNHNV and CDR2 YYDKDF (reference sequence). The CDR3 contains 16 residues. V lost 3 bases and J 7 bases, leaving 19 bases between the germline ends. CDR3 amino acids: CATSRKQGNFVNEQFF. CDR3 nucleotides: TGTGCCACCAGCAGGAAACAGGGAAATTTTGTAAATGAGCAGTTCTTC. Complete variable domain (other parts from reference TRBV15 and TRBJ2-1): DAMVIQNPRYQVTQFGKPVTLSCSQTLNHNVMYWYQQKSSQAPKLLFHYYDKDFNNEADTPDNFQSRRPNTSFCFLDIRSPGLGDTAMYLCATSRKQGNFVNEQFFGPGTRLTVL.

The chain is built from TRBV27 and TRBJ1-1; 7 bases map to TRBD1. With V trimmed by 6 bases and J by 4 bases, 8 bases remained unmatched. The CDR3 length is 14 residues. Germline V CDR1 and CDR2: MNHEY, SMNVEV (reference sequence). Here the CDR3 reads CASSRTGFGTEAFF. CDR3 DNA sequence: TGTGCCAGCAGCCGGACAGGTTTTGGCACTGAAGCTTTCTTT.

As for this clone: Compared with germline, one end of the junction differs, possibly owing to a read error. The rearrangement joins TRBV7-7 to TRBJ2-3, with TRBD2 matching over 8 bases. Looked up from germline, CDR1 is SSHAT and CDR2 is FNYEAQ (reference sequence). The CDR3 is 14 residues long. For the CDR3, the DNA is TGTGCTAGCAGCTTAACGGGAGGGGCAGATACGCAGTATTTT. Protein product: CASSLTGGADTQYF.

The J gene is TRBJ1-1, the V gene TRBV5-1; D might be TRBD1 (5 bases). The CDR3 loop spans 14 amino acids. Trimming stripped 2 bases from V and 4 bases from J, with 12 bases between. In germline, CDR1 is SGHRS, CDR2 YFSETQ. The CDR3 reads CASSFMGPRTEAFF. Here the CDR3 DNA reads TGCGCCAGCAGCTTCATGGGGCCCCGCACTGAAGCTTTCTTT.

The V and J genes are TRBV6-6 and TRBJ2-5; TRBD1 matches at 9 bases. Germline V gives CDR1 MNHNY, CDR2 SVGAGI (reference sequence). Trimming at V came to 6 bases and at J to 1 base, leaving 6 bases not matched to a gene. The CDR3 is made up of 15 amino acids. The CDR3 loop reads CASSPPGQGQETQYF. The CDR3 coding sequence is TGTGCCAGCAGCCCGCCGGGACAGGGCCAAGAGACCCAGTACTTC.

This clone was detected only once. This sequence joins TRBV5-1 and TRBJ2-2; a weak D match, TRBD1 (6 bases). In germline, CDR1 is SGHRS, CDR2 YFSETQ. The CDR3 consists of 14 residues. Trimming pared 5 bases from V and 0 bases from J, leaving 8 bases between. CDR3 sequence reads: CASRAGANTGELFF. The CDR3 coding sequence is TGCGCCAGCAGGGCAGGGGCGAACACCGGGGAGCTGTTTTTT.

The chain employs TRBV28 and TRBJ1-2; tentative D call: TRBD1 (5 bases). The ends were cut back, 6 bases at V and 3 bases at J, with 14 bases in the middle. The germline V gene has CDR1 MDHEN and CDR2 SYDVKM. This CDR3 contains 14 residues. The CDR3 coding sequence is TGTGCCAGCAGCGCTACCCCAGGGTACTATGGCTACACCTTC. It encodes CASSATPGYYGYTF.

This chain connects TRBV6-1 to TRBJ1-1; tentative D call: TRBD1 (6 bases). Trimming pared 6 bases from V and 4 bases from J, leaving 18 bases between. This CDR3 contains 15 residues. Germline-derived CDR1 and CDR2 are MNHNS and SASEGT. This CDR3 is CASRLPLQGITEAFF. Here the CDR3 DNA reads TGTGCCAGCAGGCTACCGCTACAGGGAATCACTGAAGCTTTCTTT.

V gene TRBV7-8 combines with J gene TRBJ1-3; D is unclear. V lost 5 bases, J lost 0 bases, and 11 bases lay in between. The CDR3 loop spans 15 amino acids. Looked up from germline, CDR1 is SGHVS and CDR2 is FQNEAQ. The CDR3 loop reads CASSRLLGSGNTIYF. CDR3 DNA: TGTGCCAGCAGCCGACTCTTGGGCTCTGGAAACACCATATATTTT.

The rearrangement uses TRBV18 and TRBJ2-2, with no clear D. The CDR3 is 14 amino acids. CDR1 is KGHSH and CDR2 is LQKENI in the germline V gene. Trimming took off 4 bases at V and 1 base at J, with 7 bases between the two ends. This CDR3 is CASSRLENTGELFF. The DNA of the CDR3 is TGTGCCAGCTCACGTCTCGAGAACACCGGGGAGCTGTTTTTT.

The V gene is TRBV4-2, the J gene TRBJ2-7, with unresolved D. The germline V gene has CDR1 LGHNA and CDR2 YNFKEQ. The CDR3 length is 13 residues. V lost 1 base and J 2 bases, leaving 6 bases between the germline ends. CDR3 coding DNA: TGTGCCAGCAGCCAAGGTCCGCCCTACGAGCAGTACTTC. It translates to CASSQGPPYEQYF.

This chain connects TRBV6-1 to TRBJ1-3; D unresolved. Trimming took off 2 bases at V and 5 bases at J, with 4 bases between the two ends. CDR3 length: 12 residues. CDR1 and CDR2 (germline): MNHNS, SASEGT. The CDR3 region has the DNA TGTGCCAGCAGTGAAACAAGAAACACCATATATTTT. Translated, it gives CASSETRNTIYF.

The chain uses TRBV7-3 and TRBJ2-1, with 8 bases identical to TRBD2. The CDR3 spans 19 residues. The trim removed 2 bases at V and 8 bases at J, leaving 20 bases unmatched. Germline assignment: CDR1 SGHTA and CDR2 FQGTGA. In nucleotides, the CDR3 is TGTGCCAGCAGCTTAGGGTTCTTCTATGAGGGAGCGGGAGCTCATGAGCAGTTCTTC. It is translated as CASSLGFFYEGAGAHEQFF.

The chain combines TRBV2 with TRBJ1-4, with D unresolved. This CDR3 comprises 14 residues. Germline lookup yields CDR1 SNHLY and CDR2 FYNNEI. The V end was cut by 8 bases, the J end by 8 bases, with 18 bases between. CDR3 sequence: CASVHRALGEKLFF. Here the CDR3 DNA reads TGTGCCAGCGTACACCGGGCCCTGGGGGAAAAACTGTTTTTT.

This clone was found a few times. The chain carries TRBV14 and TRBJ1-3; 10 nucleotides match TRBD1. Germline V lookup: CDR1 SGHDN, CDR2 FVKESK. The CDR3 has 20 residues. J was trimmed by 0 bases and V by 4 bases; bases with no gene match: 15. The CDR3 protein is CASSPTVGQGVKSSGNTIYF. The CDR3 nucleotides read TGTGCCAGCAGCCCTACCGTCGGACAGGGGGTAAAGAGCTCTGGAAACACCATATATTTT.

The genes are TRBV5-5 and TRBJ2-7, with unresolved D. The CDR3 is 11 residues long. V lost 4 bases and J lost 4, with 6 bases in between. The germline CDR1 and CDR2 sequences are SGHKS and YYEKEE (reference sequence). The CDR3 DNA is TGTGCCAGCAGCCTAGGATACGAGCAGTACTTC. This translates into CASSLGYEQYF.

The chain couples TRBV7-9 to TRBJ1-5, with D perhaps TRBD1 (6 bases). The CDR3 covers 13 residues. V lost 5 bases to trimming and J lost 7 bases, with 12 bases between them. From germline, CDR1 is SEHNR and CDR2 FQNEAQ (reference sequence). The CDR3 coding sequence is TGTGCCAGCAGCCCCGGACAGACCCAGCCCCAGCATTTT. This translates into CASSPGQTQPQHF.

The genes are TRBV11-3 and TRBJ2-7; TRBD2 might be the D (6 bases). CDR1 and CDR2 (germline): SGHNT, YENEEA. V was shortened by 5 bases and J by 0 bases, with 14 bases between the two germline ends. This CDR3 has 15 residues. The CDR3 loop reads CASSPMGRTSYEQYF. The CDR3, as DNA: TGTGCCAGCAGCCCCATGGGGAGGACCTCCTACGAGCAGTACTTC.

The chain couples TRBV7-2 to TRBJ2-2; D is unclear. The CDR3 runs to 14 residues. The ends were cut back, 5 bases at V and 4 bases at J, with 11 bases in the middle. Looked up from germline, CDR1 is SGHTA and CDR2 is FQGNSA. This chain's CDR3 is CASSPGLGTGELFF. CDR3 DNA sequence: TGTGCCAGCAGCCCTGGGTTGGGCACCGGGGAGCTGTTTTTT.

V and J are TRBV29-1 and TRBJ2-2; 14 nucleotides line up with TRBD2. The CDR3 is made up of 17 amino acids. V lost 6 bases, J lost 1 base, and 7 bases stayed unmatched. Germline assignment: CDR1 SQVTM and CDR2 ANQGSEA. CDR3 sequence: CSVKPGTSGGNTGELFF. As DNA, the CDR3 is TGCAGCGTCAAACCCGGGACTAGCGGGGGGAACACCGGGGAGCTGTTTTTT.